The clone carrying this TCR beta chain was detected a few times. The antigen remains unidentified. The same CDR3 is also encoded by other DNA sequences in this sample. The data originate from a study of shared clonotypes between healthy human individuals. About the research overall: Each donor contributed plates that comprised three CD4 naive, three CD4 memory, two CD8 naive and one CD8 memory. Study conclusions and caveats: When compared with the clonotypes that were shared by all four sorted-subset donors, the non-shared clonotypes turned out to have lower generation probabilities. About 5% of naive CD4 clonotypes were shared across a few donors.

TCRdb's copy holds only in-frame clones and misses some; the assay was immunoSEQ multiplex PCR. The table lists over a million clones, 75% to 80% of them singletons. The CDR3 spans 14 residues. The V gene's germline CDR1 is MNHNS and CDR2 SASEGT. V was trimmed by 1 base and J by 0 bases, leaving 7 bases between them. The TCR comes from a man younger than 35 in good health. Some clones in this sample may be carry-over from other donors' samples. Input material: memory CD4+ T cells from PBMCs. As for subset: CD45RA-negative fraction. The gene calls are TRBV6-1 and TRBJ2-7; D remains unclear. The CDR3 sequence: CASSEDLDSYEQYF. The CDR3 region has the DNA TGTGCCAGCAGTGAAGACCTGGACTCCTACGAGCAGTACTTC.